The next 23 T cell receptor beta chains were all read from a single sample in a study of OX40 agonist ivuxolimab in advanced cancers. The data were produced by immunoSEQ multiplex PCR, yet TCRdb's version contains in-frame clones alone and is incomplete. The table lists just under 65,000 clones, just under 85% of them singletons, with 9.8% in the top ten. The sequencing here drew on CD4+ or CD8+ T cells sorted from blood, taken in a trial of the OX40 agonist ivuxolimab. The origin of the receptors is an adult with an advanced solid tumor such as melanoma, head and neck, liver or kidney cancer.

This chain uses TRBV10-3 with TRBJ1-1; a weak D match, TRBD1 (5 bases). The CDR3 is 14 residues long. The V end lost 6 bases, the J end lost 1 base, and 12 bases lay between the germline ends. Germline loops: CDR1 ENHRY, CDR2 SYGVKD. As DNA, the CDR3 is TGTGCCATCAGGGATTCAGGACAGAACACTGAAGCTTTCTTT. Translating gives CAIRDSGQNTEAFF.

This sequence joins TRBV7-8 and TRBJ1-2, with D perhaps TRBD1 (5 bases). This CDR3 has 14 residues. V was pared by 7 bases and J by 6 bases, with 18 bases between. Germline V lookup: CDR1 SGHVS, CDR2 FQNEAQ. The DNA for the CDR3 is TGTGCCAGCACCCCCGGGGGTCGGACTAATGGCTACACCTTC. This codes for CASTPGGRTNGYTF. The full variable domain, with the rest looked up from reference TRBV7-8 and TRBJ1-2, is GAGVSQSPRYKVAKRGQDVALRCDPISGHVSLFWYQQALGQGPEFLTYFQNEAQLDKSGLPSDRFFAERPEGSVSTLKIQRTQQEDSAVYLCASTPGGRTNGYTFGSGTRLTVV.

V and J are TRBV5-4 and TRBJ2-3; D possibly corresponds to TRBD2 (5 bases). Trimming pared 1 base from V and 3 bases from J, leaving 6 bases between. The CDR3 length is 13 residues. Germline V lookup: CDR1 SGHNT, CDR2 YYREEE (reference sequence). This CDR3 reads CASSLSGTDTQYF. The DNA of the CDR3 is TGTGCCAGCAGCTTGTCGGGAACAGATACGCAGTATTTT. The full variable domain, with the rest looked up from reference TRBV5-4 and TRBJ2-3, is ETGVTQSPTHLIKTRGQQVTLRCSSQSGHNTVSWYQQALGQGPQFIFQYYREEENGRGNFPPRFSGLQFPNYSSELNVNALELDDSALYLCASSLSGTDTQYFGPGTRLTVL.

J is TRBJ1-2 and V is TRBV18; TRBD1 matches 9 bases. The CDR3 runs to 14 residues. CDR1 and CDR2 (germline): KGHSH, LQKENI. Trimming removed 2 bases from V and 8 bases from J; junction bases left unmatched: 6. The CDR3 coding sequence is TGTGCCAGCTCACCATTGGGACAGGGTTCGGGCTACACCTTC. The encoded protein is CASSPLGQGSGYTF. Based on the CDR3 plus reference TRBV18 and TRBJ1-2, the full variable domain is NAGVMQNPRHLVRRRGQEARLRCSPMKGHSHVYWYRQLPEEGLKFMVYLQKENIIDESGMPKERFSAEFPKEGPSILRIQQVVRGDSAAYFCASSPLGQGSGYTFGSGTRLTVV.

The chain recombines TRBV27 with TRBJ2-5; 10 bases line up with TRBD1. Germline V gene data show CDR1 as MNHEY and CDR2 as SMNVEV (reference sequence). J was trimmed by 4 bases and V by 5 bases; bases with no gene match: 1. There are 13 residues in the CDR3. CDR3 sequence reads: CASSRDRGETQYF. In nucleotides, the CDR3 is TGTGCCAGCAGTAGGGACAGGGGAGAGACCCAGTACTTC.

The chain couples TRBV30 to TRBJ1-2; 8 bases are shared with TRBD1. Per germline, CDR1 GTSNPN and CDR2 SVGIG (reference sequence). Losses at the gene ends were 0 bases for V and 2 bases for J; bases not matched to a gene: 14. The CDR3 consists of 18 residues. This CDR3 is CAWSVLRTGSIPNYGYTF. CDR3 DNA sequence: TGTGCCTGGAGTGTACTAAGGACAGGGTCCATCCCAAACTATGGCTACACCTTC.

The chain is built from TRBV4-3 and TRBJ2-7; 7 bases line up with TRBD2. CDR3 length: 15 amino acids. V was clipped by 3 bases and J by 0 bases; unmatched bases: 5. CDR1 is LGHNA and CDR2 is YSLEER in the germline V gene. CDR3 protein: CASSQLSGPSYEQYF. The CDR3 DNA reads TGCGCCAGCAGCCAGCTTAGCGGGCCCTCCTACGAGCAGTACTTC.

This clone was detected only a few times. V and J are TRBV30 and TRBJ1-6; D gene unclear. V gave up 4 bases and J gave up 5 bases, with 6 bases separating them. The CDR3 spans 12 residues. From germline, CDR1 is GTSNPN and CDR2 SVGIG (reference sequence). CDR3 amino acids: CAWTGDNSPLHF. CDR3 coding DNA: TGTGCCTGGACAGGAGATAATTCACCCCTCCACTTT.

The chain links TRBV2 to TRBJ2-7, with D perhaps TRBD1 or TRBD2 (7 bases each). V was shortened by 3 bases and J by 2 bases, with 14 bases between the two germline ends. The CDR3 has 15 residues. Per germline, CDR1 SNHLY and CDR2 FYNNEI. The CDR3 loop is CASSDPGRGPYEQYF. The CDR3 DNA follows: TGTGCCAGCAGTGACCCAGGGAGGGGGCCCTACGAGCAGTACTTC.

This clone was seen a handful of times. The chain is built from TRBV2 and TRBJ2-2; a possible D gene is TRBD2 (6 bases). The CDR3 loop spans 13 amino acids. Germline CDR1 is SNHLY and CDR2 is FYNNEI. V lost 5 bases, J lost 4 bases, and 8 bases lay in between. The CDR3 loop is CASSPSATGELFF. The CDR3 DNA reads TGTGCCAGCAGTCCTAGCGCCACCGGGGAGCTGTTTTTT.

The V gene is TRBV7-2, the J gene TRBJ2-3; no reliable D call. The V and J ends lost 5 bases and 4 bases respectively, with 16 bases between them. The germline V gene has CDR1 SGHTA and CDR2 FQGNSA. CDR3 length equals 15 residues. The CDR3 DNA reads as TGTGCCAGCAGCCAATTAGGTAGAGTCCCAGATACGCAGTATTTT. This translates into CASSQLGRVPDTQYF.

This chain joins TRBV29-1 and TRBJ2-3; 9 bases line up with TRBD1. The germline CDR1 and CDR2 sequences are SQVTM and ANQGSEA. The CDR3 consists of 15 residues. V was clipped by 7 bases and J by 4 bases; unmatched bases: 12. The CDR3 protein is CSGGGQGGKADTQYF. The CDR3 DNA follows: TGCAGCGGTGGGGGACAGGGAGGTAAAGCAGATACGCAGTATTTT.

The rearrangement uses TRBV6-1 and TRBJ1-4, with 9 nucleotides matching TRBD1. Germline lookup yields CDR1 MNHNS and CDR2 SASEGT. This CDR3 has 13 amino acids. J gave up 8 bases and V 8 bases, and 6 bases lay outside the gene matches. The CDR3 region has the DNA TGTGCCAGCGCGGGACAGGGAAACGAAAAACTGTTTTTT. It codes for CASAGQGNEKLFF.

This clone appeared a single time. The genes are TRBV9 and TRBJ2-5; TRBD2 aligns across 13 bases. Losses at the gene ends were 7 bases for V and 4 bases for J; bases not matched to a gene: 10. Germline V CDR1 and CDR2: SGDLS, YYNGEE. This CDR3 contains 16 residues. CDR3 in amino acids: CASLLRTSGSRETQYF. CDR3 coding DNA: TGTGCCAGCCTTCTTCGGACTAGCGGGAGCCGAGAGACCCAGTACTTC.

The chain combines TRBV28 with TRBJ1-1; 9 positions agree with TRBD1. V was clipped by 4 bases and J by 4 bases; unmatched bases: 7. Germline CDR1 and CDR2: MDHEN and SYDVKM. The CDR3 extends over 15 amino acids. In DNA form, the CDR3 reads TGTGCCAGCAGTTGGGGGGACAGGGATGGCACTGAAGCTTTCTTT. Its protein is CASSWGDRDGTEAFF.

The chain uses TRBV4-3 and TRBJ1-2; 9 bases are shared with TRBD1. The CDR3 is made up of 13 amino acids. After removal of 4 bases from V and 6 bases from J, the junction contained 3 bases not matched to a gene. Germline CDR1 reads LGHNA; CDR2 reads YSLEER. The CDR3 sequence: CASSPDRGDGYTF. DNA for the CDR3: TGCGCCAGCAGCCCGGACAGGGGCGATGGCTACACCTTC.

The table lists this clone with a few counts. Here the CDR3 DNA reads TGTGCCAGCAGCTTCCCGGATGGAAACACCATATATTTT. This translates into CASSFPDGNTIYF. V and J are TRBV5-4 and TRBJ1-3, with D unresolved. V lost 2 bases and J lost 3, with 6 bases in between. This CDR3 is 13 amino acids long. Germline CDR1 reads SGHNT; CDR2 reads YYREEE (reference sequence).

In this sample, this clone turned up once. The V gene is TRBV5-5, the J gene TRBJ2-5; 13 bases match TRBD2. Germline trimming cut 2 bases from V and 3 bases from J; bases unmatched to any gene: 1. Germline lookup yields CDR1 SGHKS and CDR2 YYEKEE (reference sequence). This CDR3 has 15 amino acids. The CDR3 region has the DNA TGTGCCAGCAGCTTTACTAGCGGGGGGGAAGAGACCCAGTACTTC. As protein: CASSFTSGGEETQYF.

In nucleotides, the CDR3 is TGTGCCAGCAGCCCTGATTCAGGGGGACAGGGGAGTAACTACGAGCAGTACTTC. As protein: CASSPDSGGQGSNYEQYF. This sequence joins TRBV7-9 and TRBJ2-7; the match to TRBD1 covers 10 bases. J lost 3 bases, V lost 5 bases, and 16 bases had no gene match. The CDR3 sequence is 18 residues long. CDR1 and CDR2 from the germline V gene are SEHNR and FQNEAQ (reference sequence). Full variable domain (outside the CDR3, taken from reference TRBV7-9 and TRBJ2-7): DTGVSQNPRHKITKRGQNVTFRCDPISEHNRLYWYRQTLGQGPEFLTYFQNEAQLEKSRLLSDRFSAERPKGSFSTLEIQRTEQGDSAMYLCASSPDSGGQGSNYEQYFGPGTRLTVT.

The V and J genes are TRBV28 and TRBJ1-5; no reliable D call. Trimming took off 4 bases at V and 6 bases at J, with 7 bases between the two ends. Germline V CDR1 and CDR2: MDHEN, SYDVKM. CDR3 length: 12 residues. CDR3 sequence reads: CASSSGSQPQHF. As DNA, the CDR3 is TGTGCCAGCAGTTCAGGCAGTCAGCCCCAGCATTTT.

The chain is built from TRBV2 and TRBJ2-5, with D maybe TRBD1 (6 bases). The CDR3 has 14 residues. Trimming pared 5 bases from V and 3 bases from J, leaving 13 bases between. Germline CDR1 reads SNHLY; CDR2 reads FYNNEI. CDR3 sequence reads: CASSTGYREETQYF. The CDR3 bases are TGTGCCAGCAGTACAGGGTATCGTGAAGAGACCCAGTACTTC.

The V and J genes are TRBV9 and TRBJ1-1, with D possibly matching TRBD1 (5 bases). Between the trimmed V and J ends, which lost 0 bases and 3 bases, there was a span of 9 bases. Germline-derived CDR1 and CDR2 are SGDLS and YYNGEE. CDR3 length: 14 amino acids. The CDR3 reads CASSVAGGDTEAFF. CDR3 nucleotides: TGTGCCAGCAGCGTAGCTGGGGGGGACACTGAAGCTTTCTTT.

This rearrangement joins TRBV7-2 to TRBJ2-5, with 13 nucleotides matching TRBD2. This CDR3 spans 15 amino acids. Germline V gives CDR1 SGHTA, CDR2 FQGNSA. V was pared by 5 bases and J by 2 bases, with 2 bases of the junction left unmatched. The CDR3 reads CASSQGLAGQETQYF. The DNA of the CDR3 is TGTGCCAGCAGCCAGGGACTAGCGGGACAAGAGACCCAGTACTTC.